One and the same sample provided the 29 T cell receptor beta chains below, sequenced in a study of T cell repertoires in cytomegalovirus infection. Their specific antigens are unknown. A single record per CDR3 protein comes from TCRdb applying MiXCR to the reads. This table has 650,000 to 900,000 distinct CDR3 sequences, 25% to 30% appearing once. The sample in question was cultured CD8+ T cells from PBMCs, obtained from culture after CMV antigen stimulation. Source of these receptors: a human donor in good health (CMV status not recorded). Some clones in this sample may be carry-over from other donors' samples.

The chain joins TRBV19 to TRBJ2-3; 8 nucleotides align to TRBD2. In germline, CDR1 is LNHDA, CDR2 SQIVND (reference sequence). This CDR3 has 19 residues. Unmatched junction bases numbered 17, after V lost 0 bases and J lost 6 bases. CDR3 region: CASSIDPGKRGPEEDTQYF. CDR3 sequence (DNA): TGTGCCAGTAGTATAGATCCTGGCAAGCGGGGGCCGGAGGAGGATACGCAGTATTTT.

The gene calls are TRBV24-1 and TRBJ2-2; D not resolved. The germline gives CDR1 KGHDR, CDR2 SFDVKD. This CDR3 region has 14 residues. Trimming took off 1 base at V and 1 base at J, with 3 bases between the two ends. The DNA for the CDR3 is TGTGCCACCAGTGATTTCGGGAACACCGGGGAGCTGTTTTTT. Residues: CATSDFGNTGELFF.

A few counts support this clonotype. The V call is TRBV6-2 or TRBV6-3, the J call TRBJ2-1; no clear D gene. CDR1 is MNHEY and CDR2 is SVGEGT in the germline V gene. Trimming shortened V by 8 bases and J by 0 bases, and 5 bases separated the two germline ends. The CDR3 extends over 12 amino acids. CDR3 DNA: TGTGCCAGCCGGACCTCCTACAATGAGCAGTTCTTC. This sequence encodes CASRTSYNEQFF.

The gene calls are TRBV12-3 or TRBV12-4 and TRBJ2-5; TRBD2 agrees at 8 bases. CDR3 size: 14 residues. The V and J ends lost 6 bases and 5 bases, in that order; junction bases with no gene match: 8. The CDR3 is CASSGGLALETQYF. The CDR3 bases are TGTGCCAGCAGCGGCGGACTAGCTTTGGAGACCCAGTACTTC.

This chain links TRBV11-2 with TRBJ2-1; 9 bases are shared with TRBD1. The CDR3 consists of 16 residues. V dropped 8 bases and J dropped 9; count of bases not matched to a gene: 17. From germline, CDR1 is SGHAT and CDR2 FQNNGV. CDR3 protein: CASQKWDREKGGEQFF. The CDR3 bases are TGTGCCAGCCAAAAGTGGGACAGGGAGAAGGGGGGTGAGCAGTTCTTC. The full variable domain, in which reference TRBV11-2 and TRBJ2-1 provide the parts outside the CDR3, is EAGVAQSPRYKIIEKRQSVAFWCNPISGHATLYWYQQILGQGPKLLIQFQNNGVVDDSQLPKDRFSAERLKGVDSTLKIQPAKLEDSAVYLCASQKWDREKGGEQFFGPGTRLTVL.

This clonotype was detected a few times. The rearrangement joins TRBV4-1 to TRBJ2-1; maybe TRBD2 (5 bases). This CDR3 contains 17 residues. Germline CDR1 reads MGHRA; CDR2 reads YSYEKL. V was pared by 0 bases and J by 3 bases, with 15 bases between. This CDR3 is CASSQDVWERFYNEQFF. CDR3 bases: TGCGCCAGCAGCCAAGATGTCTGGGAGCGGTTCTACAATGAGCAGTTCTTC.

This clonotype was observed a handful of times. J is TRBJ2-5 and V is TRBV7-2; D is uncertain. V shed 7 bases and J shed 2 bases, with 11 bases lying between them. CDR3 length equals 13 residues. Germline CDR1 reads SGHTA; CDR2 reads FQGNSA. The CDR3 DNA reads TGTGCCAGCAAAAGGGCTCGTCAAGAGACCCAGTACTTC. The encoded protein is CASKRARQETQYF.

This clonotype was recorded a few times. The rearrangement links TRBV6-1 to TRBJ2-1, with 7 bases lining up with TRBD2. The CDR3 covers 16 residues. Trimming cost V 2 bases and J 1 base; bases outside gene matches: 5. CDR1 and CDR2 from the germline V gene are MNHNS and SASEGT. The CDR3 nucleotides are TGTGCCAGCAGTGAAAGGGTGGGACTATCCTACAATGAGCAGTTCTTC. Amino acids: CASSERVGLSYNEQFF.

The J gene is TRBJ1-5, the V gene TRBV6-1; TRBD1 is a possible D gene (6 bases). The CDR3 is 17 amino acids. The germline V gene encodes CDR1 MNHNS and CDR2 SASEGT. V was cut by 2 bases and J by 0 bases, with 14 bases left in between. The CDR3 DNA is TGTGCCAGCAGTGAATGGGGGCCAGGGGCTAGCAATCAGCCCCAGCATTTT. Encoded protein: CASSEWGPGASNQPQHF.

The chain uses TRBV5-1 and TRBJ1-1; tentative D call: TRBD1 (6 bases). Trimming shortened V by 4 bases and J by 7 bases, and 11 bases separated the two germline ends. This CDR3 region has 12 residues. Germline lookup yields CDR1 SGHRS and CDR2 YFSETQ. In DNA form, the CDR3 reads TGCGCCAGCAGCACAGACAGGTTTGAAGCTTTCTTT. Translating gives CASSTDRFEAFF.

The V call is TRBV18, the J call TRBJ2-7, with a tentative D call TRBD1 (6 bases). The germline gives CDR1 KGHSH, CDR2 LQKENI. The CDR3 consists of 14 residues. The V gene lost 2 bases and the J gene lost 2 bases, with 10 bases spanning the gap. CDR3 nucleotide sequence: TGTGCCAGCTCACCAGGCAGGGGCCCCTACGAGCAGTACGTC. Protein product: CASSPGRGPYEQYV.

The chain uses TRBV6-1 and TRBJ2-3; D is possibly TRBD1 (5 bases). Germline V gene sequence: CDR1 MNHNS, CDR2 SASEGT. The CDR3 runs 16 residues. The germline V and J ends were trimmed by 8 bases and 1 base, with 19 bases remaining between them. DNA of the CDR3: TGTGCCAGCCGAACAGGACCAGGGATTGGCACAGATACGCAGTATTTT. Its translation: CASRTGPGIGTDTQYF.

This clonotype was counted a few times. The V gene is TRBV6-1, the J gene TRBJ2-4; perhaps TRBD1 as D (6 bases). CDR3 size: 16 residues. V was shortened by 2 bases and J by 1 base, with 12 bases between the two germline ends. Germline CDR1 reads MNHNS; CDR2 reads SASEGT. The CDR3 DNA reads TGTGCCAGCAGTGAATGGGGGCTTGGGGCCAAAAACATTCAGTACTTC. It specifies CASSEWGLGAKNIQYF.

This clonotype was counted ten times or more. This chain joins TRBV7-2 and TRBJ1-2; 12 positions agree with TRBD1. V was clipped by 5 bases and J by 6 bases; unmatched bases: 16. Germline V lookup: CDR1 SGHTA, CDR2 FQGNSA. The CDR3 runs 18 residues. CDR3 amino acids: CASSHTPRKGQGADGYTF. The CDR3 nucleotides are TGTGCCAGCAGCCACACTCCAAGAAAGGGACAGGGGGCCGATGGCTACACCTTC. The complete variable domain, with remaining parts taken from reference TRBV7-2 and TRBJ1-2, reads GAGVSQSPSNKVTEKGKDVELRCDPISGHTALYWYRQSLGQGLEFLIYFQGNSAPDKSGLPSDRFSAERTGGSVSTLTIQRTQQEDSAVYLCASSHTPRKGQGADGYTFGSGTRLTVV.

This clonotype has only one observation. In nucleotides, the CDR3 is TGCGCCAGCAGTCAATGGGACAGGGAGAATCAGCCCCAGCATTTT. Translation gives CASSQWDRENQPQHF. The genes are TRBV23-1 and TRBJ1-5, with 9 bases aligning to TRBD1. TRBV23-1 is flagged as an ORF with uncertain function. The CDR3 sequence is 15 residues long. The V gene end was trimmed by 1 base and the J gene end by 4 bases; junction bases not matched to a gene: 2.

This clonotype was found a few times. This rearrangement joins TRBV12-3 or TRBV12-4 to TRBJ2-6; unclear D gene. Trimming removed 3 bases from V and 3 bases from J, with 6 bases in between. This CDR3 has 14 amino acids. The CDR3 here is CASSLIYGANVLTF. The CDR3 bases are TGTGCCAGCAGTTTGATTTATGGGGCCAACGTCCTGACTTTC.

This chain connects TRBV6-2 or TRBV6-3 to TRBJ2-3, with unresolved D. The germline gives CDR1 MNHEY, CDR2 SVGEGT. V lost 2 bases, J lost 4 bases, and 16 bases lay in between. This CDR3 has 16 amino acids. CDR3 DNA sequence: TGTGCCAGCAGTTACGGCTTCCTAGTAACCCCAGATACGCAGTATTTT. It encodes CASSYGFLVTPDTQYF.

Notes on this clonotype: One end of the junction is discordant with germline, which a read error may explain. CDR3 loop: CASSFHRQGGNYGFTF. The CDR3 bases are TGTGCCAGCAGCTTTCACCGACAGGGGGGGAACTATGGCTTCACCTTC. The genes are TRBV5-4 and TRBJ1-2; 9 bases line up with TRBD1. This CDR3 is 16 amino acids long. Germline loops: CDR1 SGHNT, CDR2 YYREEE (reference sequence).

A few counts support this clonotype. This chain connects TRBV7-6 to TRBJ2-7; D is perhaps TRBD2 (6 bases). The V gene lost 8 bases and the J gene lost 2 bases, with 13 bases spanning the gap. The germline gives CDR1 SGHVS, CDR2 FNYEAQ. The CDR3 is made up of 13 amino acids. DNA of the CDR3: TGTGCCAGCGGAGCGGGTGTAACCTACGAGCAGTACTTC. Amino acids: CASGAGVTYEQYF.

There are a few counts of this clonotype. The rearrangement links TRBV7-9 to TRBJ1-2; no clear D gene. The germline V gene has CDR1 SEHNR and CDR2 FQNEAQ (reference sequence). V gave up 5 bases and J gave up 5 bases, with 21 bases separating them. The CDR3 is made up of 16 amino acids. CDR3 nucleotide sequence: TGTGCCAGCAGCCTGGGCTTTATAATCAGCCGATATGGCTACACCTTC. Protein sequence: CASSLGFIISRYGYTF.

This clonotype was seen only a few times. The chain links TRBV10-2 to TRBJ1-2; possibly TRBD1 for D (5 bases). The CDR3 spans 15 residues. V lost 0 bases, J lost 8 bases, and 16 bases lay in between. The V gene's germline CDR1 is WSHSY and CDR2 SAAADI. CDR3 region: CASSESNGGDGGYTF. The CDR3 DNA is TGCGCCAGCAGTGAGTCGAATGGAGGGGACGGCGGCTACACCTTC.

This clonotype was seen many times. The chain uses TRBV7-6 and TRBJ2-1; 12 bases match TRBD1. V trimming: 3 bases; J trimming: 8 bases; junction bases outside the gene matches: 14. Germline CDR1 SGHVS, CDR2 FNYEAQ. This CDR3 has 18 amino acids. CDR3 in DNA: TGTGCCAGCAGCTTCAGCAGCCCCGGGACAGGGGGCTTCGATGAGCAGTTCTTC. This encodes CASSFSSPGTGGFDEQFF.

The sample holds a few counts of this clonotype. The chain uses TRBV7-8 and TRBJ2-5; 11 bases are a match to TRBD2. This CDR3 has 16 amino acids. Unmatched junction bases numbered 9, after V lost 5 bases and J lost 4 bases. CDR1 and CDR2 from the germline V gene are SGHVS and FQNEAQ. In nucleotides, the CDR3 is TGTGCCAGCAGCCTCCTACTAGCGGGGGTATCAGAGACCCAGTACTTC. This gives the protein CASSLLLAGVSETQYF.

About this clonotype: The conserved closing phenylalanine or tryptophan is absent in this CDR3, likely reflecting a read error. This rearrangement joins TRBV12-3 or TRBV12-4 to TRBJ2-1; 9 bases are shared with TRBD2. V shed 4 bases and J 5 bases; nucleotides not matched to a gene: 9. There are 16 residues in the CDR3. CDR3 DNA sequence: TGTGCCAGCAGTTCTCCAATAGCGGGGGAGAACAATGAGCAGTTCCTC. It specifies CASSSPIAGENNEQFL.

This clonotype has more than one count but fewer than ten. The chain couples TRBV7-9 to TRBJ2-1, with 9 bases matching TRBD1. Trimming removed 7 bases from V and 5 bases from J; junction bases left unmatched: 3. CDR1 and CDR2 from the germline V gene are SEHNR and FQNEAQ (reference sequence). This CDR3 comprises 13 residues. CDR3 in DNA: TGTGCCAGCACGGGACAGGGACACAATGAGCAGTTCTTC. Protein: CASTGQGHNEQFF.

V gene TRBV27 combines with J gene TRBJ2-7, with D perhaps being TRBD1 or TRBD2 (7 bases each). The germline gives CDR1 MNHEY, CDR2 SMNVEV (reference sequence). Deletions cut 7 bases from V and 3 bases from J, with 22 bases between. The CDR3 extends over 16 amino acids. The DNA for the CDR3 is TGTGCCAGCACACCCTCAGGGGGGACTATTCTCTACGAGCAGTACTTC. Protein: CASTPSGGTILYEQYF.

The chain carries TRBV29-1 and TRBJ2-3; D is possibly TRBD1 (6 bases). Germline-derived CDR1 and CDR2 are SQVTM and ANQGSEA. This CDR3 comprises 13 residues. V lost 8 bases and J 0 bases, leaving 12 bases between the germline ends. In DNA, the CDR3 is TGCAGCCCGGGACACCTAAGCACAGATACGCAGTATTTT. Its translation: CSPGHLSTDTQYF.

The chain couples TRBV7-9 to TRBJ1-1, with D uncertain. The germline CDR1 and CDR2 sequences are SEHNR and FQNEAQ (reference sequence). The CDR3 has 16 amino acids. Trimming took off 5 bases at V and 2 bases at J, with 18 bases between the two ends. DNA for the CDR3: TGTGCCAGCAGCCCCCCGGGAGTGGAGGGTAACACTGAAGCTTTCTTT. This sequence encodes CASSPPGVEGNTEAFF.

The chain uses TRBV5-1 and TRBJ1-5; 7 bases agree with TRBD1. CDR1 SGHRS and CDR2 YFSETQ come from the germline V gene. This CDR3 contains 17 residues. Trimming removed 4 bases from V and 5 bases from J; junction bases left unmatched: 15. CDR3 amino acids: CASSVGTDWEGDQPQHF. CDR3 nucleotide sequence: TGCGCCAGCAGCGTCGGGACAGACTGGGAGGGTGATCAGCCCCAGCATTTT.